The 11 T cell receptor beta chains below were found in one sample sequenced in a study of CD8 T cells in ankylosing spondylitis. The study's findings and limits: What appeared characteristic of ankylosing spondylitis blood was a TCR beta motif of under 10 highly homologous variants.

Their recognized antigens are unknown. Via MiXCR, TCRdb re-called the 5' RACE reads, giving one row per CDR3 protein. In the table there are under 950,000 distinct CDR3 sequences, 15% to 20% of which are singletons. The source material was blood, either unsorted or a sorted T cell fraction (not recorded which). The origin of the receptors is a male donor with ankylosing spondylitis.

This clonotype was observed a handful of times. V and J are TRBV28 and TRBJ2-5; D may be TRBD1 (6 bases). Germline CDR1 MDHEN, CDR2 SYDVKM. The CDR3 has 13 amino acids. V gave up 10 bases and J gave up 5 bases, with 17 bases separating them. CDR3 loop: CATFSTGRETQYF. DNA of the CDR3: TGTGCCACTTTCTCTACAGGGCGGGAGACCCAGTACTTC.

V is TRBV5-1 and J is TRBJ2-1; D might be TRBD2 (7 bases). The V end was cut by 1 base, the J end by 7 bases, with 18 bases between. Per germline, CDR1 SGHRS and CDR2 YFSETQ. The CDR3 runs to 16 residues. This CDR3 is CASSLPTGGPGNEQFF. DNA for the CDR3: TGCGCCAGCAGCTTGCCCACCGGGGGGCCGGGGAATGAGCAGTTCTTC.

The chain uses TRBV6-6 and TRBJ2-2; D gene ambiguous. The CDR3 totals 13 residues. Germline V gene lookup returns CDR1 MNHNY and CDR2 SVGAGI (reference sequence). Trimming removed 2 bases at V and 6 bases at J, with 7 bases between. The chain's CDR3 is CASSYGSAGELFF. The CDR3 DNA reads TGTGCCAGCAGTTACGGGTCGGCCGGGGAGCTGTTTTTT.

The CDR3 is CASKGSSGGGVETQYF. The CDR3 DNA reads as TGTGCCAGCAAGGGGTCTAGCGGGGGTGGGGTAGAGACCCAGTACTTC. The chain is built from TRBV2 and TRBJ2-5, with TRBD2 identical over 10 bases. The CDR3 covers 16 residues. V trimming: 7 bases; J trimming: 4 bases; junction bases outside the gene matches: 12. Germline V gene sequence: CDR1 SNHLY, CDR2 FYNNEI.

At least ten counts were recorded for this clonotype. The rearrangement uses TRBV11-2 and TRBJ2-1; TRBD2 agrees at 14 bases. CDR3 size: 18 residues. Germline CDR1 and CDR2: SGHAT and FQNNGV. V was pared by 2 bases and J by 10 bases, with 13 bases of the junction left unmatched. CDR3 sequence reads: CASSLYQPGTSGRKEQFF. For the CDR3, the DNA is TGTGCCAGCAGCTTATACCAGCCGGGGACTAGCGGGAGAAAGGAGCAGTTCTTC.

This clonotype was seen more than once but under ten times. The chain uses TRBV29-1 and TRBJ2-3, with unresolved D. Looked up from germline, CDR1 is SQVTM and CDR2 is ANQGSEA. The length of the CDR3 is 11 residues. The V and J ends lost 3 bases and 5 bases respectively, with 6 bases between them. DNA of the CDR3: TGCAGCGTTGAGCCGTTAGATACGCAGTATTTT. This codes for CSVEPLDTQYF.

V usage is TRBV7-9 and J usage is TRBJ2-3, with a weak D call TRBD1 (5 bases). The CDR3 has 14 residues. With 0 bases removed from V and 4 bases from J, the gap between germline ends came to 8 bases. Germline CDR1 reads SEHNR; CDR2 reads FQNEAQ (reference sequence). The CDR3 bases are TGTGCCAGCAGCTTAGCCCAGGGCGCAGATACGCAGTATTTT. The encoded protein is CASSLAQGADTQYF.

The chain couples TRBV12-3 or TRBV12-4 to TRBJ2-5, with D possibly being TRBD2 (6 bases). This CDR3 spans 13 amino acids. V lost 6 bases and J lost 5, with 13 bases in between. CDR3 residues: CASSRGISETQYF. The CDR3 region has the DNA TGTGCCAGCAGCCGCGGGATCTCTGAGACCCAGTACTTC.

The chain joins TRBV20-1 to TRBJ1-2; a weak D match, TRBD1 (5 bases). The V end lost 5 bases, the J end lost 8 bases, and 15 bases lay between the germline ends. This CDR3 is 12 amino acids long. Germline CDR1 DFQATT, CDR2 SNEGSKA (reference sequence). This chain's CDR3 is CSAPQGVRGYTF. The CDR3 DNA reads TGCAGTGCTCCTCAGGGAGTCCGGGGCTACACCTTC.

The rearrangement links TRBV27 to TRBJ1-2; unclear D gene. V was trimmed by 3 bases and J by 1 base, leaving 12 bases between them. In germline, CDR1 is MNHEY, CDR2 SMNVEV (reference sequence). The CDR3 length is 15 residues. The CDR3 nucleotides are TGTGCCAGCAGTTTGTCAATAAGTCTTAACTATGGCTACACCTTC. Protein product: CASSLSISLNYGYTF.

J is TRBJ2-3 and V is TRBV4-1; the match to TRBD2 covers 9 bases. The CDR3 spans 17 residues. Trimming cost V 0 bases and J 1 base; bases outside gene matches: 5. Per the germline V gene, CDR1 is MGHRA and CDR2 is YSYEKL. CDR3 DNA sequence: TGCGCCAGCAGCCAAGAGGCAGCGGGAGGTGGCACAGATACGCAGTATTTT. Its protein is CASSQEAAGGGTDTQYF.